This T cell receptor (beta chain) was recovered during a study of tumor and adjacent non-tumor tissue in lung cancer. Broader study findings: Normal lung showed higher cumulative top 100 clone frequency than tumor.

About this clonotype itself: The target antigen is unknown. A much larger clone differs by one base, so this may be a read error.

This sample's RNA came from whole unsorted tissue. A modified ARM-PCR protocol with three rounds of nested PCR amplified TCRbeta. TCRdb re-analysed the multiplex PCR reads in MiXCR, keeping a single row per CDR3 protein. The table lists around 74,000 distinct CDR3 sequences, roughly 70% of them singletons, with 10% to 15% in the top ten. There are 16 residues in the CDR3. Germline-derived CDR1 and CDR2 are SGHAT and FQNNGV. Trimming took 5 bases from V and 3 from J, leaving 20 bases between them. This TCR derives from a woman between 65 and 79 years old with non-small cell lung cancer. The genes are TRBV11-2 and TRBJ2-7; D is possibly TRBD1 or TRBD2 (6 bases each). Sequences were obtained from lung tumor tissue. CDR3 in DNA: TGTGCCAGCAGCGGAGGGGGGTGGGAGAAGATCTACGAGCAGTACTTC. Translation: CASSGGGWEKIYEQYF.